Presented here are 30 T cell receptor beta chains from one specimen sequenced in a study of T-cell memory formation after mild COVID-19. Using its own MiXCR run on the 5' RACE reads, TCRdb lists one record per CDR3 protein. The sample includes over 45,000 distinct CDR3 sequences, about 30% of them seen just once. What was sequenced was PBMCs or a T cell subset sorted from them (not recorded which). All receptors derive from a man aged 18 to 30 who had mild COVID-19 (a few samples of this study predate the infection). Cell type and time point are not known.

The genes are TRBV7-2 and TRBJ2-3, with D possibly being TRBD2 (7 bases). Trimming took 0 bases from V and 8 from J, leaving 21 bases between them. There are 17 residues in the CDR3. Germline lookup yields CDR1 SGHTA and CDR2 FQGNSA. CDR3 bases: TGTGCCAGCAGCTTAGCAGATATGCGGGGGCGCCGAGTTACGCAGTATTTT. Translating gives CASSLADMRGRRVTQYF.

This clonotype was picked up a small number of times. V and J are TRBV6-5 and TRBJ2-1; no clear D gene. The CDR3 consists of 12 residues. V lost 2 bases and J 15 bases, leaving 14 bases between the germline ends. Germline values: CDR1 MNHEY, CDR2 SVGAGI. CDR3: CASSYVDGRLFF. CDR3 DNA sequence: TGTGCCAGCAGTTACGTGGACGGACGGTTGTTCTTC.

The gene calls are TRBV7-2 and TRBJ2-2; D not resolved. Germline V gives CDR1 SGHTA, CDR2 FQGNSA. CDR3 length: 12 residues. Trimming took off 5 bases at V and 5 bases at J, with 6 bases between the two ends. DNA of the CDR3: TGTGCCAGCAGCCGAGCAACCGGGGAGCTGTTTTTT. Amino acids: CASSRATGELFF. Based on the CDR3 plus reference TRBV7-2 and TRBJ2-2, the full variable domain is GAGVSQSPSNKVTEKGKDVELRCDPISGHTALYWYRQSLGQGLEFLIYFQGNSAPDKSGLPSDRFSAERTGGSVSTLTIQRTQQEDSAVYLCASSRATGELFFGEGSRLTVL.

The V gene is TRBV5-1, the J gene TRBJ2-3; TRBD2 matches 10 bases. With V trimmed by 6 bases and J by 8 bases, 9 bases remained unmatched. Germline V gene data show CDR1 as SGHRS and CDR2 as YFSETQ. This CDR3 has 14 amino acids. The CDR3 protein is CASTSGGGGGTQYF. The CDR3 DNA is TGCGCCAGCACAAGCGGGGGGGGCGGCGGTACGCAGTATTTT.

This clonotype was detected a few times. The chain joins TRBV13 to TRBJ2-7, with D possibly TRBD2 on 5 matching bases. The CDR3 runs 15 residues. Germline-derived CDR1 and CDR2 are PRHDT and FYEKMQ (reference sequence). Trimming left V 6 bases short and J 6 bases short, with 21 bases between. The CDR3 is CASRISGVREGEQYF. DNA of the CDR3: TGTGCCAGCAGGATCTCCGGGGTCCGAGAGGGCGAGCAGTACTTC.

The chain is built from TRBV10-3 and TRBJ2-3; a possible D gene is TRBD2 (5 bases). The CDR3 length is 14 residues. The germline gives CDR1 ENHRY, CDR2 SYGVKD. V gave up 7 bases and J gave up 4 bases, with 15 bases separating them. In DNA form, the CDR3 reads TGTGCCATCAAGTTGGAGGCCGGCTCAGATACGCAGTATTTT. Residues: CAIKLEAGSDTQYF.

The CDR3 is CASSFLLAGMKSTDTQYF. DNA of the CDR3: TGTGCCAGCAGCTTCCTACTAGCGGGGATGAAAAGCACAGATACGCAGTATTTT. The rearrangement uses TRBV11-2 and TRBJ2-3; 10 positions agree with TRBD2. Germline CDR1 is SGHAT and CDR2 is FQNNGV. The CDR3 is 18 residues long. V lost 3 bases and J lost 0; bases outside the gene matches: 9. Together with reference TRBV11-2 and TRBJ2-3, the CDR3 gives the full variable domain: EAGVAQSPRYKIIEKRQSVAFWCNPISGHATLYWYQQILGQGPKLLIQFQNNGVVDDSQLPKDRFSAERLKGVDSTLKIQPAKLEDSAVYLCASSFLLAGMKSTDTQYFGPGTRLTVL.

This clonotype was recorded a few times. The chain couples TRBV4-3 to TRBJ2-1; 8 bases agree with TRBD1. Germline V gene lookup returns CDR1 LGHNA and CDR2 YSLEER. J lost 6 bases, V lost 2 bases, and 3 bases had no gene match. The CDR3 is 14 residues long. DNA of the CDR3: TGCGCCAGCAGCCAACGGACAGGGTTCAATGAGCAGTTCTTC. It encodes CASSQRTGFNEQFF.

The chain carries TRBV11-2 and TRBJ2-7; unclear D gene. The CDR3 covers 12 residues. Trimming stripped 0 bases from V and 6 bases from J, with 6 bases between. The germline CDR1 and CDR2 sequences are SGHAT and FQNNGV. The CDR3 DNA is TGTGCCAGCAGCTTAGAGAGCTTCGAGCAGTACGTC. It yields the protein CASSLESFEQYV.

V is TRBV11-2 and J is TRBJ1-3; D gene uncertain. Germline V CDR1 and CDR2: SGHAT, FQNNGV. Trimming stripped 3 bases from V and 4 bases from J, with 16 bases between. This CDR3 has 16 amino acids. This chain's CDR3 is CASSFYKTLGGNTIYF. The CDR3 nucleotides are TGTGCCAGCAGCTTCTACAAGACCCTGGGGGGAAACACCATATATTTT.

This rearrangement joins TRBV2 to TRBJ1-2; the D is unclear. The V end was cut by 5 bases, the J end by 12 bases, with 22 bases between. Germline V gene sequence: CDR1 SNHLY, CDR2 FYNNEI. This CDR3 spans 14 amino acids. This chain's CDR3 is CASSQAGPGLWDTF. The CDR3 DNA sequence: TGTGCCAGCAGTCAGGCAGGTCCTGGACTTTGGGACACCTTC.

This rearrangement joins TRBV11-2 to TRBJ2-3; D is undetermined. V was cut by 2 bases and J by 1 base, with 7 bases left in between. This CDR3 comprises 14 residues. Germline assignment: CDR1 SGHAT and CDR2 FQNNGV. The DNA for the CDR3 is TGTGCCAGCAGCTTATCGCAGGGCACAGATACGCAGTATTTT. Protein sequence: CASSLSQGTDTQYF. Full variable domain (remainder filled in from reference TRBV11-2 and TRBJ2-3): EAGVAQSPRYKIIEKRQSVAFWCNPISGHATLYWYQQILGQGPKLLIQFQNNGVVDDSQLPKDRFSAERLKGVDSTLKIQPAKLEDSAVYLCASSLSQGTDTQYFGPGTRLTVL.

This clonotype was found a few times. The CDR3 sequence: CASSQELGTGNSPLHF. CDR3 DNA: TGCGCCAGCAGCCAAGAGCTGGGGACAGGGAATTCACCCCTCCACTTT. This rearrangement joins TRBV4-3 to TRBJ1-6, with TRBD1 matching 9 bases. The trim removed 0 bases at V and 7 bases at J, leaving 4 bases unmatched. Germline V gives CDR1 LGHNA, CDR2 YSLEER. The CDR3 contains 16 residues.

The rearrangement joins TRBV10-3 to TRBJ1-5; no firm D call. The CDR3 is 14 residues long. CDR1 ENHRY and CDR2 SYGVKD come from the germline V gene. Between the trimmed V and J ends, which lost 0 bases and 6 bases, there was a span of 9 bases. The CDR3 DNA is TGTGCCATCAGTGAGTCGGTCGACTTTCAGCCCCAGCATTTT. Protein: CAISESVDFQPQHF.

J is TRBJ2-1 and V is TRBV5-1; the D gene is possibly TRBD1 (6 bases). V lost 8 bases, J lost 0 bases, and 12 bases lay in between. The CDR3 covers 14 residues. CDR1 is SGHRS, CDR2 YFSETQ, per germline. CDR3 sequence: CASEPGDSYNEQFF. The CDR3 DNA is TGCGCCAGTGAACCAGGGGACTCCTACAATGAGCAGTTCTTC.

This clonotype turned up a few times. This chain uses TRBV4-3 with TRBJ2-3; the D call may be TRBD1 or TRBD2 (5 bases each). The CDR3 has 14 residues. V was cut by 1 base and J by 7 bases, with 12 bases left in between. The germline V gene has CDR1 LGHNA and CDR2 YSLEER. Here the CDR3 reads CASSQVQGANTQYF. CDR3 nucleotide sequence: TGCGCCAGCAGCCAAGTCCAGGGAGCTAATACGCAGTATTTT.

This clonotype was counted a few times. The rearrangement links TRBV4-1 to TRBJ1-5, with a weak D call TRBD1 (5 bases). The CDR3 has 15 residues. Trimming stripped 0 bases from V and 6 bases from J, with 12 bases between. From germline, CDR1 is MGHRA and CDR2 YSYEKL. CDR3 amino acids: CASSQDSWGTQPQHF. Here the CDR3 DNA reads TGCGCCAGCAGCCAAGATTCTTGGGGGACTCAGCCCCAGCATTTT.

This clonotype was recorded a few times. The genes are TRBV7-9 and TRBJ2-7, with unresolved D. V lost 3 bases to trimming and J lost 6 bases, with 9 bases between them. Germline V gives CDR1 SEHNR, CDR2 FQNEAQ (reference sequence). This CDR3 is 12 amino acids long. The CDR3 bases are TGTGCCAGCAGCTTTCAACCCGGCGAGCAGTACGTC. This gives the protein CASSFQPGEQYV.

DNA for the CDR3: TGTGCCAGCAGACCTAGCGGGGGCTTCATAAGCATCACAGATACGCAGTATTTT. It encodes CASRPSGGFISITDTQYF. This chain joins TRBV11-2 and TRBJ2-3; TRBD2 agrees at 10 bases. In germline, CDR1 is SGHAT, CDR2 FQNNGV. The CDR3 spans 18 residues. Unmatched junction bases numbered 14, after V lost 6 bases and J lost 2 bases.

In DNA form, the CDR3 reads TGTGCCAGCAGTTTGATGGACACCGGGGAGCTGTTTTTT. This gives the protein CASSLMDTGELFF. The genes are TRBV12-3 or TRBV12-4 and TRBJ2-2; D remains ambiguous. Trimming cost V 3 bases and J 3 bases, with 5 bases left between them. The CDR3 has 13 amino acids.

This chain joins TRBV4-1 and TRBJ1-5; D not certain. This CDR3 has 14 amino acids. V was shortened by 4 bases and J by 5 bases, with 12 bases between the two germline ends. Per germline, CDR1 MGHRA and CDR2 YSYEKL. The DNA for the CDR3 is TGCGCCAGCAGCCCCCTTGGAGCATATCAGCCCCAGCATTTT. Translation gives CASSPLGAYQPQHF.

This clonotype showed up just a few times. The V gene is TRBV5-1, the J gene TRBJ2-5, with D unclear. The germline gives CDR1 SGHRS, CDR2 YFSETQ. The germline V and J ends were trimmed by 4 bases and 9 bases, with 16 bases remaining between them. This CDR3 is built from 13 residues. This CDR3 is CASSDESGDPQYF. In DNA, the CDR3 is TGCGCCAGCAGCGACGAAAGTGGGGATCCCCAGTACTTC.

The V and J genes are TRBV12-3 or TRBV12-4 and TRBJ2-7, with 8 bases identical to TRBD1. The CDR3 runs to 13 residues. Germline trimming cut 6 bases from V and 7 bases from J; bases unmatched to any gene: 8. This CDR3 reads CASSLGQVWEQYV. Here the CDR3 DNA reads TGTGCCAGCAGCCTGGGACAGGTGTGGGAGCAGTACGTC.

The CDR3: CASSSTGLAGDRFGGELFF. The CDR3 coding sequence is TGTGCCAGCAGCTCCACCGGACTAGCGGGGGATCGGTTCGGCGGGGAGCTGTTTTTT. This sequence joins TRBV13 and TRBJ2-2, with TRBD2 matching over 13 bases. V lost 4 bases, J lost 7 bases, and 15 bases stayed unmatched. This CDR3 has 19 amino acids. The germline CDR1 and CDR2 sequences are PRHDT and FYEKMQ (reference sequence).

This chain links TRBV7-9 with TRBJ2-3, with D possibly being TRBD2 (6 bases). CDR3 length: 16 amino acids. Trimming took 6 bases from V and 3 from J, leaving 19 bases between them. Germline lookup yields CDR1 SEHNR and CDR2 FQNEAQ (reference sequence). The CDR3 DNA reads as TGTGCCAGCAGATATCTTTCCGGGAGCGGGACAGATACGCAGTATTTT. Its translation is CASRYLSGSGTDTQYF.

This clonotype has a handful of counts. The chain carries TRBV20-1 and TRBJ2-5; possibly TRBD2 for D (6 bases). Germline CDR1 reads DFQATT; CDR2 reads SNEGSKA (reference sequence). The CDR3 consists of 15 residues. V shed 2 bases and J shed 1 base, with 14 bases lying between them. The CDR3 DNA follows: TGCAGTGCTAGAAAGGTGGGGGGACTCCAAGAGACCCAGTACTTC. This encodes CSARKVGGLQETQYF.

This clonotype has only a few counts. The chain recombines TRBV11-2 with TRBJ2-5; 13 bases match TRBD2. After removal of 5 bases from V and 1 base from J, the junction contained 10 bases not matched to a gene. This CDR3 is 18 amino acids long. Germline values: CDR1 SGHAT, CDR2 FQNNGV. The DNA of the CDR3 is TGTGCCAGCAGCGTAGGAACCACTAGCGGGGGGGGCCAAGAGACCCAGTACTTC. It specifies CASSVGTTSGGGQETQYF.

The rearrangement joins TRBV6-5 to TRBJ1-1; 7 bases are a match to TRBD1. Germline CDR1 reads MNHEY; CDR2 reads SVGAGI. Unmatched junction bases numbered 3, after V lost 0 bases and J lost 2 bases. The CDR3 spans 15 residues. Written as DNA, the CDR3 is TGTGCCAGCAGTTACTCCCCAGGGGGAAACACTGAAGCTTTCTTT. This codes for CASSYSPGGNTEAFF.

The chain combines TRBV27 with TRBJ1-1, with D perhaps matching TRBD1 (6 bases). Trimming removed 8 bases from V and 7 bases from J, with 14 bases in between. This CDR3 comprises 12 residues. Germline V gene sequence: CDR1 MNHEY, CDR2 SMNVEV (reference sequence). Written as DNA, the CDR3 is TGTGCCAGCCAAAGGGGGGGGAGTGAAGCTTTCTTT. Protein: CASQRGGSEAFF.

This clonotype has a count of ten or more. The chain has TRBV4-3 and TRBJ2-3; TRBD2 might be the D (6 bases). The length of the CDR3 is 17 residues. V dropped 4 bases and J dropped 0 bases, with 17 bases sitting between them. Germline CDR1 reads LGHNA; CDR2 reads YSLEER. This CDR3 is CASSRSLAGTSTDTQYF. CDR3 DNA sequence: TGCGCCAGCAGCCGCTCCCTGGCGGGGACTAGCACAGATACGCAGTATTTT.